These 27 T cell receptor beta chains came from one sample sequenced in a study of a mutant IDH1 vaccine in newly diagnosed glioma. For these TCRs, the target antigens are not known. Time point denoted: week 35, safety follow-up. Topical imiquimod was applied with each vaccine dose, which held 300 ug of mutant IDH1 20-mer peptide. Measured with immunoSEQ multiplex PCR; TCRdb has only the in-frame clones, and not every one. The sample includes roughly 64,000 clones, roughly 74% of them seen just once. The sample in question was PBMCs, obtained from a glioma patient whose treatment included an IDH1 peptide vaccine. The receptors shown here come from a middle-aged man with glioma.

The J gene is TRBJ2-7, the V gene TRBV4-1, with 8 bases aligning to TRBD2. Germline CDR1 is MGHRA and CDR2 is YSYEKL. V shed 0 bases and J 6 bases; nucleotides not matched to a gene: 7. CDR3 size: 15 residues. The CDR3 region is CASSQEGTRSGEQYF. In DNA form, the CDR3 reads TGCGCCAGCAGCCAAGAGGGGACTAGGAGCGGCGAGCAGTACTTC.

The chain recombines TRBV7-2 with TRBJ2-1, with D perhaps TRBD2 (6 bases). The V end lost 5 bases, the J end lost 6 bases, and 17 bases lay between the germline ends. The germline V gene encodes CDR1 SGHTA and CDR2 FQGNSA. The CDR3 length is 15 residues. The CDR3 nucleotides are TGTGCCAGCAGCCCGCTGCCGGGACTTGGCAATGAGCAGTTCTTC. Its protein product is CASSPLPGLGNEQFF.

This chain joins TRBV11-2 and TRBJ2-1, with 9 bases matching TRBD2. CDR1 SGHAT and CDR2 FQNNGV come from the germline V gene. Trimming took 3 bases from V and 0 from J; bases not matched to a gene: 6. This CDR3 region has 17 residues. The CDR3 coding sequence is TGTGCCAGCAGCTTCCGCGGGGGGGCCAGCTCCTACAATGAGCAGTTCTTC. This translates into CASSFRGGASSYNEQFF.

This sequence joins TRBV28 and TRBJ2-2; D is unresolved. The germline V gene encodes CDR1 MDHEN and CDR2 SYDVKM. The length of the CDR3 is 15 residues. Trimming left V 4 bases short and J 6 bases short, with 15 bases between. The CDR3 DNA sequence: TGTGCCAGCAGTTCCTCCCCTTACATAGCCGGGGAGCTGTTTTTT. This encodes CASSSSPYIAGELFF.

In this sample, this clone turned up a few times. The V gene is TRBV30, the J gene TRBJ1-2, with 7 positions matching TRBD1. The CDR3 spans 13 residues. In germline, CDR1 is GTSNPN, CDR2 SVGIG (reference sequence). The ends lost 5 bases at V and 8 bases at J; junction bases unmatched: 11. CDR3 residues: CAWDLTGVGGYTF. In nucleotides, the CDR3 is TGTGCCTGGGATCTTACAGGGGTCGGGGGCTACACCTTC.

This clone was seen more than once but under ten times. V is TRBV19 and J is TRBJ1-5; D remains ambiguous. From germline, CDR1 is LNHDA and CDR2 SQIVND (reference sequence). The CDR3 covers 12 residues. Deletions cut 7 bases from V and 5 bases from J, with 9 bases between. The CDR3 reads CASMGLYQPQHF. Written as DNA, the CDR3 is TGTGCCAGTATGGGGTTATATCAGCCCCAGCATTTT.

The chain joins TRBV7-2 to TRBJ1-5; 8 bases agree with TRBD1. V trimming: 5 bases; J trimming: 2 bases; junction bases outside the gene matches: 5. Germline loops: CDR1 SGHTA, CDR2 FQGNSA. This CDR3 spans 15 amino acids. DNA for the CDR3: TGTGCCAGCAGCGTCGGACAGGGTCGCAATCAGCCCCAGCATTTT. Translation: CASSVGQGRNQPQHF.

The chain joins TRBV7-9 to TRBJ2-7, with D perhaps assigned TRBD1 or TRBD2 (5 bases each). This CDR3 region has 14 residues. V was shortened by 5 bases and J by 4 bases, with 15 bases between the two germline ends. Germline lookup yields CDR1 SEHNR and CDR2 FQNEAQ (reference sequence). The CDR3 region has the DNA TGTGCCAGCAGCACACCGAGAGGGGCGTACGAGCAGTACTTC. Translated, it gives CASSTPRGAYEQYF.

The V call is TRBV9, the J call TRBJ1-2, with D possibly matching TRBD1 (5 bases). Germline assignment: CDR1 SGDLS and CDR2 YYNGEE. The CDR3 runs to 14 residues. With 0 bases removed from V and 6 bases from J, the gap between germline ends came to 12 bases. DNA of the CDR3: TGTGCCAGCAGCGTAGGGGGGGTGGAGAATGGCTACACCTTC. Amino acids: CASSVGGVENGYTF. The complete variable domain, with remaining parts taken from reference TRBV9 and TRBJ1-2, reads DSGVTQTPKHLITATGQRVTLRCSPRSGDLSVYWYQQSLDQGLQFLIQYYNGEERAKGNILERFSAQQFPDLHSELNLSSLELGDSALYFCASSVGGVENGYTFGSGTRLTVV.

This rearrangement joins TRBV5-5 to TRBJ1-4; D unclear. The CDR3 has 14 amino acids. The V end was cut by 0 bases, the J end by 8 bases, with 11 bases between. Germline values: CDR1 SGHKS, CDR2 YYEKEE (reference sequence). In nucleotides, the CDR3 is TGTGCCAGCAGCTTGGTGGGGTTGGACGAAAAACTGTTTTTT. This gives the protein CASSLVGLDEKLFF.

V is TRBV4-2 and J is TRBJ2-1; 8 positions agree with TRBD1. V lost 4 bases to trimming and J lost 5 bases; unmatched junction nucleotides: 13. The CDR3 spans 17 residues. Germline V CDR1 and CDR2: LGHNA, YNFKEQ. This CDR3 reads CASSPTTGGSRDNEQFF. CDR3 bases: TGTGCCAGCAGCCCTACTACAGGGGGATCGAGGGACAATGAGCAGTTCTTC.

The rearrangement joins TRBV10-1 to TRBJ1-1; the D is unclear. This CDR3 is 14 amino acids long. Trimming removed 3 bases from V and 1 base from J, with 9 bases in between. Germline CDR1 WNHNN, CDR2 SYGVQD (reference sequence). The CDR3 sequence: CASSDQAENTEAFF. The DNA for the CDR3 is TGCGCCAGCAGTGACCAGGCGGAGAACACTGAAGCTTTCTTT.

The V gene is TRBV5-1, the J gene TRBJ1-1, with a tentative D call TRBD1 (5 bases). The CDR3 spans 15 residues. Trimming stripped 0 bases from V and 7 bases from J, with 16 bases between. Germline CDR1 reads SGHRS; CDR2 reads YFSETQ. CDR3 nucleotide sequence: TGCGCCAGCAGCTTGGCCGGGCAGGGCCGGGGTGAAGCTTTCTTT. Its protein product is CASSLAGQGRGEAFF.

This sequence joins TRBV5-1 and TRBJ1-1; D gene ambiguous. CDR1 is SGHRS and CDR2 is YFSETQ in the germline V gene. The CDR3 runs 13 residues. The V and J ends lost 0 bases and 5 bases respectively, with 8 bases between them. CDR3 in amino acids: CASSLGRETEAFF. CDR3 bases: TGCGCCAGCAGCTTGGGCCGGGAGACTGAAGCTTTCTTT.

This clone has a handful of counts. CDR3 DNA sequence: TGTGCCAGCTCACCATGGGGAACCACCCTCCACTTT. This gives the protein CASSPWGTTLHF. J is TRBJ1-6 and V is TRBV18; D is undetermined. Germline V gene sequence: CDR1 KGHSH, CDR2 LQKENI. CDR3 length equals 12 residues. The V end lost 2 bases, the J end lost 14 bases, and 10 bases lay between the germline ends.

The chain combines TRBV19 with TRBJ1-1; 8 positions match TRBD1. The germline V gene encodes CDR1 LNHDA and CDR2 SQIVND (reference sequence). The J segment lost 1 base and the V segment lost 3 bases, leaving 1 base of the junction unmatched. The CDR3 loop spans 14 amino acids. The CDR3 here is CASSIQGANTEAFF. The CDR3 coding sequence is TGTGCCAGTAGTATTCAGGGGGCGAACACTGAAGCTTTCTTT.

The genes are TRBV29-1 and TRBJ2-1; 7 bases match TRBD1. Germline trimming cut 3 bases from V and 1 base from J; bases unmatched to any gene: 9. The CDR3 has 16 amino acids. Looked up from germline, CDR1 is SQVTM and CDR2 is ANQGSEA. CDR3 amino acids: CSVDPGQLNSYNEQFF. The DNA of the CDR3 is TGCAGCGTTGATCCGGGACAGCTCAATTCCTACAATGAGCAGTTCTTC.

The chain carries TRBV18 and TRBJ2-7; TRBD2 matches at 12 bases. The germline gives CDR1 KGHSH, CDR2 LQKENI. V shed 3 bases and J 3 bases; nucleotides not matched to a gene: 3. This CDR3 is 15 amino acids long. The CDR3 coding sequence is TGTGCCAGCTCACCCTGGACTAGCGGGGACTACGAGCAGTACTTC. This encodes CASSPWTSGDYEQYF.

This clone has just a few counts. The genes are TRBV19 and TRBJ1-5; TRBD1 might be the D (5 bases). In germline, CDR1 is LNHDA, CDR2 SQIVND (reference sequence). Trimming pared 5 bases from V and 3 bases from J, leaving 14 bases between. The CDR3 extends over 15 amino acids. CDR3 in amino acids: CASSSSDRNNQPQHF. The DNA for the CDR3 is TGTGCCAGTAGTTCTTCTGACAGAAACAATCAGCCCCAGCATTTT.

V usage is TRBV9 and J usage is TRBJ2-7, with 8 bases matching TRBD1. Germline trimming cut 0 bases from V and 4 bases from J; bases unmatched to any gene: 6. Germline V lookup: CDR1 SGDLS, CDR2 YYNGEE. The CDR3 is made up of 15 amino acids. The CDR3 DNA reads as TGTGCCAGCAGCGTAGCAGGACAGGGTCTGTACGAGCAGTACTTC. It codes for CASSVAGQGLYEQYF.

With respect to this clone: A read error may account for a junction end that differs from germline. The chain links TRBV10-3 to TRBJ2-5, with TRBD1 as a possible D gene (5 bases). CDR1 and CDR2 from the germline V gene are ENHRY and SYGVKD. There are 9 residues in the CDR3. As DNA, the CDR3 is TGTGCCCTATGCGGCTCAGGGCACTTC. As protein: CALCGSGHF.

V usage is TRBV6-5 and J usage is TRBJ1-3, with a tentative D call TRBD1 (5 bases). The germline gives CDR1 MNHEY, CDR2 SVGAGI. Between the trimmed V and J ends, which lost 2 bases and 0 bases, there was a span of 11 bases. The CDR3 spans 16 residues. The CDR3 DNA is TGTGCCAGCAGTTACATCGAGGGACTCTCTGGAAACACCATATATTTT. This gives the protein CASSYIEGLSGNTIYF.

CDR3 DNA sequence: TGTGCCAGTACTCCAGGGTTGAACACTGAAGCTTTCTTT. It specifies CASTPGLNTEAFF. The J gene is TRBJ1-1, the V gene TRBV19; D may be TRBD1 (5 bases). V dropped 7 bases and J dropped 0 bases, with 9 bases sitting between them. The CDR3 contains 13 residues. Germline CDR1 and CDR2: LNHDA and SQIVND (reference sequence). Together with reference TRBV19 and TRBJ1-1, the CDR3 gives the full variable domain: DGGITQSPKYLFRKEGQNVTLSCEQNLNHDAMYWYRQDPGQGLRLIYYSQIVNDFQKGDIAEGYSVSREKKESFPLTVTSAQKNPTAFYLCASTPGLNTEAFFGQGTRLTVV.

The chain employs TRBV7-9 and TRBJ2-7, with TRBD1 matching over 9 bases. V shed 3 bases, J shed 6 bases, and the junction held 6 bases outside the gene matches. The CDR3 runs to 14 residues. Germline V gene sequence: CDR1 SEHNR, CDR2 FQNEAQ (reference sequence). This CDR3 is CASSLVQGAGEQYF. CDR3 bases: TGTGCCAGCAGCTTGGTACAGGGGGCTGGCGAGCAGTACTTC.

The chain links TRBV29-1 to TRBJ1-2, with D tentatively TRBD1 (6 bases). CDR3 length: 14 amino acids. Between the trimmed V and J ends, which lost 8 bases and 1 base, there was a span of 17 bases. CDR1 SQVTM and CDR2 ANQGSEA come from the germline V gene. The CDR3 bases are TGCAGCACCCGGGACAACCAATATAACTATGGCTACACCTTC. It is translated as CSTRDNQYNYGYTF.

The V call is TRBV7-8, the J call TRBJ1-6; no definite D call. The germline V and J ends were trimmed by 0 bases and 10 bases, with 10 bases remaining between them. The CDR3 totals 14 residues. CDR1 SGHVS and CDR2 FQNEAQ come from the germline V gene. The DNA of the CDR3 is TGTGCCAGCAGCTTAGCCCCGCAGGAGTCACCCCTCCACTTT. Its translation: CASSLAPQESPLHF.

This clone was seen a single time. The V gene is TRBV2, the J gene TRBJ1-5, with 10 bases identical to TRBD1. Germline assignment: CDR1 SNHLY and CDR2 FYNNEI. Losses at the gene ends were 6 bases for V and 4 bases for J; bases not matched to a gene: 9. The CDR3 sequence is 16 residues long. CDR3 loop: CASRTDRGRFNQPQHF. The CDR3 bases are TGTGCCAGCAGAACTGACAGGGGGCGGTTTAATCAGCCCCAGCATTTT.